Shown below are 9 T cell receptor beta chains from a single sample sequenced in a study of T cell responses to AZD1222 COVID-19 vaccine (dated by TCRdb to the early 2020s). Library preparation was by the immunoSEQ multiplex PCR assay. TCRdb limited this immuneACCESS table to in-frame rearrangements with V and J called. A share of clones is missing; checked studies link under half to unresolved V genes, and the rest is unexplained. This sample comprises some 110,000 clones, roughly 80% of them detected only once. Of the sample, roughly 9.5% falls within the top ten clones. The sample's time point label, decoded: baseline before first vaccination. Sequenced here: peripheral blood, sampled on day 0 of AZD1222 vaccination. The receptors were gathered from an adult in good health.

The chain employs TRBV6-6 and TRBJ1-1; D is perhaps TRBD1 (6 bases). The V gene's germline CDR1 is MNHNY and CDR2 SVGAGI (reference sequence). V was shortened by 6 bases and J by 4 bases, with 12 bases between the two germline ends. The CDR3 runs 13 residues. The CDR3, as DNA: TGTGCCAGCAGCGTGGACAGAACCACTGAAGCTTTCTTT. Translated: CASSVDRTTEAFF.

The rearrangement joins TRBV4-3 to TRBJ1-4, with 8 positions matching TRBD1. Germline V gene sequence: CDR1 LGHNA, CDR2 YSLEER. The CDR3 is 16 residues long. The J segment lost 8 bases and the V segment lost 3 bases, leaving 11 bases of the junction unmatched. The CDR3 region is CASSHRGQGRKEKLFF. In DNA, the CDR3 is TGCGCCAGCAGCCATCGAGGACAGGGAAGAAAAGAAAAACTGTTTTTT.

The genes are TRBV19 and TRBJ2-3; 9 nucleotides agree with TRBD1. CDR3 length: 13 amino acids. Trimming removed 6 bases from V and 2 bases from J; junction bases left unmatched: 0. CDR1 is LNHDA, CDR2 SQIVND, per germline (reference sequence). CDR3 amino acids: CASRQGATDTQYF. The CDR3 nucleotides are TGTGCCAGTAGACAGGGGGCCACAGATACGCAGTATTTT.

The chain recombines TRBV29-1 with TRBJ2-1; 9 positions agree with TRBD2. Trimming cost V 3 bases and J 15 bases; bases outside gene matches: 9. This CDR3 contains 12 residues. CDR1 and CDR2 from the germline V gene are SQVTM and ANQGSEA. The CDR3 is CSVESSGGLPFF. Here the CDR3 DNA reads TGCAGCGTTGAGTCAAGCGGGGGGCTTCCGTTCTTC.

The chain uses TRBV20-1 and TRBJ1-6, with D unresolved. Germline V gives CDR1 DFQATT, CDR2 SNEGSKA (reference sequence). This CDR3 comprises 14 residues. V shed 3 bases and J shed 7 bases, with 13 bases lying between them. CDR3 in amino acids: CSASTGNGNSPLHF. The CDR3 DNA sequence: TGCAGTGCTAGTACTGGGAATGGCAATTCACCCCTCCACTTT.

This clone has just a few counts. The chain links TRBV7-2 to TRBJ2-2, with TRBD1 matching over 9 bases. This CDR3 comprises 15 residues. Looked up from germline, CDR1 is SGHTA and CDR2 is FQGNSA. V lost 7 bases, J lost 5 bases, and 8 bases stayed unmatched. The CDR3 protein is CASTWDRVVTGELFF. As DNA, the CDR3 is TGTGCCAGCACCTGGGACAGGGTGGTTACCGGGGAGCTGTTTTTT.

This chain's CDR3 is CASSASADTQYF. The CDR3, as DNA: TGTGCCAGCAGTGCCTCGGCAGATACGCAGTATTTT. This rearrangement joins TRBV6-2 or TRBV6-3 to TRBJ2-3, with D uncertain. Germline CDR1 and CDR2: MNHEY and SVGEGT. The CDR3 totals 12 residues. V was cut by 5 bases and J by 4 bases, with 7 bases left in between.

The chain links TRBV19 to TRBJ1-1, with TRBD1 matching over 11 bases. With 9 bases clipped from V and 4 bases from J, the junction kept 7 bases outside the gene matches. The CDR3 has 14 residues. The germline gives CDR1 LNHDA, CDR2 SQIVND (reference sequence). CDR3 nucleotide sequence: TGTGCCAGCTACTCCGGGACAGGGGGCACTGAAGCTTTCTTT. It specifies CASYSGTGGTEAFF.

The chain recombines TRBV25-1 with TRBJ1-2; no firm D call. Trimming took off 3 bases at V and 7 bases at J, with 12 bases between the two ends. Germline V lookup: CDR1 MGHDK, CDR2 SYGVNS. The CDR3 runs to 13 residues. CDR3 coding DNA: TGTGCCAGCAGTGAGGGGTGGGCGGCTGGCTACACCTTC. Protein product: CASSEGWAAGYTF.